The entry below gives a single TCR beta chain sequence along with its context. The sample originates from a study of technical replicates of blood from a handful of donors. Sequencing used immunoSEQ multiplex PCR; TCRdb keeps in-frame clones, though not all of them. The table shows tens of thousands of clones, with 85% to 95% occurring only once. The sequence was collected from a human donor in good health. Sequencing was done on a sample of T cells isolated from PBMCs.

CDR3 loop: CASTPDRGWNEQFF. Written as DNA, the CDR3 is TGTGCCAGCACCCCGGACAGGGGATGGAATGAGCAGTTCTTC. The chain recombines TRBV28 with TRBJ2-1, with 9 bases that match TRBD1. The CDR3 consists of 14 residues. V shed 7 bases and J 7 bases; nucleotides not matched to a gene: 8. Looked up from germline, CDR1 is MDHEN and CDR2 is SYDVKM. Full variable domain (missing parts from reference TRBV28 and TRBJ2-1): DVKVTQSSRYLVKRTGEKVFLECVQDMDHENMFWYRQDPGLGLRLIYFSYDVKMKEKGDIPEGYSVSREKKERFSLILESASTNQTSMYLCASTPDRGWNEQFFGPGTRLTVL.